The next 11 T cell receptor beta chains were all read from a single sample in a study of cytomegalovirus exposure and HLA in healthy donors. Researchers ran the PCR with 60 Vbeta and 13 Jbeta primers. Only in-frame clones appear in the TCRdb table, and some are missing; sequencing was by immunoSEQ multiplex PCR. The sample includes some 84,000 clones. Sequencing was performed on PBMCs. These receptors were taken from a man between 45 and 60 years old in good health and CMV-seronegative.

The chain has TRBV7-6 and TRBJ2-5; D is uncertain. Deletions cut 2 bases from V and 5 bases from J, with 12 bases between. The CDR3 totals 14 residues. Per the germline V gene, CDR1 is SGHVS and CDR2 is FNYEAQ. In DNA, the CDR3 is TGTGCCAGCAGCTTACGGTTGGGCGTGGAGACCCAGTACTTC. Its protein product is CASSLRLGVETQYF.

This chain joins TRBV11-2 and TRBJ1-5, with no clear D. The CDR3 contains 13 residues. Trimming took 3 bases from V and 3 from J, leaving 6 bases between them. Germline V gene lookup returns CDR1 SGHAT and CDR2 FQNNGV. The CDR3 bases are TGTGCCAGCAGCTTGTCTATCAATCAGCCCCAGCATTTT. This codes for CASSLSINQPQHF.

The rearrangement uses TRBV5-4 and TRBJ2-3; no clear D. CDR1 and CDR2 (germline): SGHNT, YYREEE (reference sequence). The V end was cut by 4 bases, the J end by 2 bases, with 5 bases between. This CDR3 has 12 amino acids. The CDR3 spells CASSLNTDTQYF. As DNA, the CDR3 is TGTGCCAGCAGCCTAAACACAGATACGCAGTATTTT.

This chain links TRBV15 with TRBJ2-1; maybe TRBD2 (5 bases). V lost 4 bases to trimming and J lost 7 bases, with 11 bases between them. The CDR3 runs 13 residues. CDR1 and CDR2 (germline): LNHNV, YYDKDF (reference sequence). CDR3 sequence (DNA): TGTGCCACCAGCACCAACCGGGGAAATGAGCAGTTCTTC. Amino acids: CATSTNRGNEQFF. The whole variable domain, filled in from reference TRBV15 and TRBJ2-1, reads DAMVIQNPRYQVTQFGKPVTLSCSQTLNHNVMYWYQQKSSQAPKLLFHYYDKDFNNEADTPDNFQSRRPNTSFCFLDIRSPGLGDTAMYLCATSTNRGNEQFFGPGTRLTVL.

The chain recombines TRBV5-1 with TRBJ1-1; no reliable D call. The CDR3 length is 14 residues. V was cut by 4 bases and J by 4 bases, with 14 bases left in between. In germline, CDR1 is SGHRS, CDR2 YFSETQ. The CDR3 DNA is TGCGCCAGCAGCCCCTTGGGAGGCCCCACTGAAGCTTTCTTT. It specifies CASSPLGGPTEAFF.

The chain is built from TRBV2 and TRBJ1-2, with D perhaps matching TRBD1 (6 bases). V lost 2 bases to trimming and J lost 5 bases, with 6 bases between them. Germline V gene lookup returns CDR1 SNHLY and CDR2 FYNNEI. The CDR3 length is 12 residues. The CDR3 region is CASSEQGYGYTF. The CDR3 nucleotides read TGTGCCAGCAGTGAACAGGGGTATGGCTACACCTTC. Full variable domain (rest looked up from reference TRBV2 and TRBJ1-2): EPEVTQTPSHQVTQMGQEVILRCVPISNHLYFYWYRQILGQKVEFLVSFYNNEISEKSEIFDDQFSVERPDGSNFTLKIRSTKLEDSAMYFCASSEQGYGYTFGSGTRLTVV.

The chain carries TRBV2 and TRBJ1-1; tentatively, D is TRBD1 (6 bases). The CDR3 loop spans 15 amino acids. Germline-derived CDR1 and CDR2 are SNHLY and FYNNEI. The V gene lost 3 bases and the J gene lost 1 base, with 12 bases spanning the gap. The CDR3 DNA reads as TGTGCCAGCAGTGATCCAGGGGAAACGAACACTGAAGCTTTCTTT. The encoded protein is CASSDPGETNTEAFF.

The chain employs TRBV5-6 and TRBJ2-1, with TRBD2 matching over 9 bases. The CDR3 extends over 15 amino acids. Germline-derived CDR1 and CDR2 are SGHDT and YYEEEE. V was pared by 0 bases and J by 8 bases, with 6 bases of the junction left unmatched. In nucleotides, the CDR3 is TGTGCCAGCAGCTTGGGGCGGGGGGGTGGCGATGAGCAGTTCTTC. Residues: CASSLGRGGGDEQFF.

CDR3: CSVEGRGGSTEAFF. The CDR3 DNA is TGCAGCGTTGAAGGAAGAGGAGGAAGCACTGAAGCTTTCTTT. This sequence joins TRBV29-1 and TRBJ1-1; D unresolved. This CDR3 region has 14 residues. The V and J ends lost 1 base and 4 bases respectively, with 13 bases between them. CDR1 SQVTM and CDR2 ANQGSEA come from the germline V gene.

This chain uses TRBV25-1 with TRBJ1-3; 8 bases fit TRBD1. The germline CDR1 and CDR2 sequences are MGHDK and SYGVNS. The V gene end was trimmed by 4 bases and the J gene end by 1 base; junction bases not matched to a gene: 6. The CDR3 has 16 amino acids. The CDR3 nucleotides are TGTGCCAGCAGTGTGGACAGGGATTCATCTGGAAACACCATATATTTT. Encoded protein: CASSVDRDSSGNTIYF.

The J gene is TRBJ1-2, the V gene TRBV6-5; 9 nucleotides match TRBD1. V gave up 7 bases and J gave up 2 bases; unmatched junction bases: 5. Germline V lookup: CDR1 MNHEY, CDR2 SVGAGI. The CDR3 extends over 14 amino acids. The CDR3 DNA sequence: TGTGCCAGCACCCGACAGGGGGGCAACTATGGCTACACCTTC. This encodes CASTRQGGNYGYTF.